Given below is one TCR beta chain in context. Antigen unknown. This specimen comes from a study of T cell repertoires in cytomegalovirus infection. Germline V gives CDR1 DFQATT, CDR2 SNEGSKA (reference sequence). The CDR3 is made up of 14 amino acids. V lost 0 bases, J lost 5 bases, and 13 bases lay in between. A single record per CDR3 protein comes from TCRdb applying MiXCR to the reads. The sample includes around 900,000 distinct CDR3 sequences, around 30% of them seen just once. The chain combines TRBV20-1 with TRBJ2-5, with D maybe TRBD1 (6 bases). The source was cultured CD8+ T cells from PBMCs, collected from culture after CMV antigen stimulation. The TCR sequence derives from a human donor in good health (CMV status not recorded). Some clones in this sample may be carry-over from other donors' samples. Here the CDR3 reads CSARDRGFGETQYF. The CDR3, as DNA: TGCAGTGCTAGAGATAGGGGGTTCGGCGAGACCCAGTACTTC.